What follows describes a single T cell receptor beta chain. The V gene's germline CDR1 is DFQATT and CDR2 SNEGSKA (reference sequence). The CDR3 sequence is 15 residues long. V was shortened by 3 bases and J by 7 bases, with 21 bases between the two germline ends. Study processing details: How many nucleated cells were present was estimated from reference gene primer amplification. Produced via immunoSEQ multiplex PCR; TCRdb's table is partial and in-frame only. D and trimming were read from the DNA, whereas the V and J calls and clone size are those reported in that table. The data contain 100,000 to 150,000 clones, 80% to 85% of them singletons. The sample originates from a study of blood T cell repertoires in COVID-19. Study overall: Sites in the United States, Italy and Spain provided acute and convalescent COVID-19 samples.

This chain uses TRBV20-1 with TRBJ1-2; D call uncertain. The receptor was derived from a woman aged 25 to 39 who had recovered from COVID-19. Sequenced material: peripheral blood. This chain's CDR3 is CSASVEGRIQGGYTF. CDR3 sequence (DNA): TGCAGTGCTAGTGTGGAGGGTCGCATCCAAGGTGGCTACACCTTC.